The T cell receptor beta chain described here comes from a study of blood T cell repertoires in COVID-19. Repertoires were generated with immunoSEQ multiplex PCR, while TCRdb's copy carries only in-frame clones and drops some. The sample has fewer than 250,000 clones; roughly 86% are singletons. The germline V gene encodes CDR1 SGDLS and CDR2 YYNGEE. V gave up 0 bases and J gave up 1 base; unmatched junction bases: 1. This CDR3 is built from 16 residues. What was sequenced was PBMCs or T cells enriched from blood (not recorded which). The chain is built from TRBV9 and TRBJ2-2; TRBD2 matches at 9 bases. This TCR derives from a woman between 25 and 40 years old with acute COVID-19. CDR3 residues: CASSVDSGGNTGELFF. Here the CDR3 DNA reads TGTGCCAGCAGCGTAGATAGCGGGGGGAACACCGGGGAGCTGTTTTTT.